These 19 T cell receptor beta chains were all obtained from the same sample, sequenced in a study of memory CD4+ T cells and cytomegalovirus serostatus. The sort gate was single viable CD3+CD4+CD8-CD45RO+ cells for memory CD4+ T cells. Sequencing used immunoSEQ multiplex PCR; TCRdb keeps in-frame clones, though not all of them. Here the sample spans 55,000 to 65,000 clones, more than 70% being singletons. Sequencing was performed on memory CD4+ T cells from blood. The receptors stem from an adult in good health and CMV-seronegative. Some clones in this sample may be carry-over from other donors' samples.

For the CDR3, the DNA is TGTGCCAGCAGCCCTCTTAGCCGGTCGGGGAACTACGAGCAGTACTTC. It translates to CASSPLSRSGNYEQYF. The chain carries TRBV11-2 and TRBJ2-7; D might be TRBD2 (5 bases). Per the germline V gene, CDR1 is SGHAT and CDR2 is FQNNGV. The CDR3 sequence is 16 residues long. V was pared by 5 bases and J by 3 bases, with 20 bases between.

The genes are TRBV6-5 and TRBJ2-7; 7 bases map to TRBD1. CDR1 and CDR2 from the germline V gene are MNHEY and SVGAGI. J gave up 6 bases and V 5 bases, and 10 bases lay outside the gene matches. CDR3 size: 14 residues. The CDR3: CASSPNTGAGEQYF. The CDR3 nucleotides read TGTGCCAGCAGTCCGAACACAGGGGCCGGCGAGCAGTACTTC.

The chain recombines TRBV2 with TRBJ1-5; 7 bases line up with TRBD1. The CDR3 runs 15 residues. J was trimmed by 4 bases and V by 5 bases; bases with no gene match: 8. From germline, CDR1 is SNHLY and CDR2 FYNNEI. Written as DNA, the CDR3 is TGTGCCAGCAGTAAGACAGGGAATCCGAATCAGCCCCAGCATTTT. The encoded protein is CASSKTGNPNQPQHF. Filled out from reference TRBV2 and TRBJ1-5, the complete variable domain reads EPEVTQTPSHQVTQMGQEVILRCVPISNHLYFYWYRQILGQKVEFLVSFYNNEISEKSEIFDDQFSVERPDGSNFTLKIRSTKLEDSAMYFCASSKTGNPNQPQHFGDGTRLSIL.

The sample holds a few counts of this clone. This chain joins TRBV10-2 and TRBJ2-7, with 7 bases identical to TRBD2. Trimming cost V 3 bases and J 3 bases; bases outside gene matches: 8. The CDR3 runs 15 residues. Germline V gives CDR1 WSHSY, CDR2 SAAADI. CDR3 bases: TGCGCCAGCAGTGACGGGGCGGCGGGGGTCTACGAGCAGTACTTC. It yields the protein CASSDGAAGVYEQYF.

The chain recombines TRBV4-1 with TRBJ1-1; D is undetermined. CDR3 length equals 15 residues. Germline assignment: CDR1 MGHRA and CDR2 YSYEKL. V dropped 0 bases and J dropped 0 bases, with 8 bases sitting between them. The CDR3 loop is CASSQEAGVNTEAFF. The CDR3 DNA follows: TGCGCCAGCAGCCAAGAAGCAGGCGTGAACACTGAAGCTTTCTTT.

The rearrangement links TRBV11-2 to TRBJ2-7; unclear D gene. The CDR3 extends over 15 amino acids. CDR1 is SGHAT, CDR2 FQNNGV, per germline. The germline V and J ends were trimmed by 5 bases and 2 bases, with 16 bases remaining between them. The CDR3 DNA sequence: TGTGCCAGCAGCCCAGGACGGACCACAACCTACGAGCAGTACTTC. Protein sequence: CASSPGRTTTYEQYF.

CDR3 DNA sequence: TGCGCCAGCAGCGCCTCAGGGTCCCACAATGAGCAGTTCTTC. Its translation is CASSASGSHNEQFF. The rearrangement uses TRBV5-1 and TRBJ2-1; D might be TRBD1 (5 bases). This CDR3 spans 14 amino acids. The germline V gene has CDR1 SGHRS and CDR2 YFSETQ. V dropped 4 bases and J dropped 5 bases, with 13 bases sitting between them.

This clone was detected a few times. The chain joins TRBV6-1 to TRBJ1-2; 7 nucleotides agree with TRBD1. CDR1 and CDR2 from the germline V gene are MNHNS and SASEGT. The V and J ends lost 3 bases and 4 bases, in that order; junction bases with no gene match: 11. The CDR3 length is 16 residues. The CDR3 region has the DNA TGTGCCAGCAGTGACCCGACAGGGACCCTAATCTATGGCTACACCTTC. Its protein product is CASSDPTGTLIYGYTF.

The chain has TRBV28 and TRBJ1-2; weak D call: TRBD1 (5 bases). The germline gives CDR1 MDHEN, CDR2 SYDVKM. The V end was cut by 7 bases, the J end by 8 bases, with 14 bases between. The CDR3 covers 12 residues. The CDR3 bases are TGTGCCAGCAACCGACAGCATATCGGCTACACCTTC. As protein: CASNRQHIGYTF.

The chain links TRBV7-9 to TRBJ2-5, with no clear D. V was cut by 1 base and J by 1 base, with 10 bases left in between. Germline-derived CDR1 and CDR2 are SEHNR and FQNEAQ (reference sequence). There are 15 residues in the CDR3. This CDR3 reads CASSLVGLVQETQYF. The DNA of the CDR3 is TGTGCCAGCAGCTTAGTGGGCCTCGTCCAAGAGACCCAGTACTTC.

The rearrangement joins TRBV28 to TRBJ1-2; possibly TRBD1 for D (5 bases). The V gene's germline CDR1 is MDHEN and CDR2 SYDVKM. This CDR3 has 13 amino acids. Trimming cost V 4 bases and J 3 bases, with 9 bases left between them. CDR3 coding DNA: TGTGCCAGCAGTTCCTCCAGGGACTATGGCTACACCTTC. This encodes CASSSSRDYGYTF.

The gene calls are TRBV30 and TRBJ1-5; D not resolved. V was pared by 5 bases and J by 0 bases, with 8 bases between. The CDR3 runs to 13 residues. Per germline, CDR1 GTSNPN and CDR2 SVGIG (reference sequence). CDR3 in amino acids: CAWAADSNQPQHF. The CDR3 region has the DNA TGTGCCTGGGCTGCAGATAGCAATCAGCCCCAGCATTTT. Full variable domain (missing parts from reference TRBV30 and TRBJ1-5): SQTIHQWPATLVQPVGSPLSLECTVEGTSNPNLYWYRQAAGRGLQLLFYSVGIGQISSEVPQNLSASRPQDRQFILSSKKLLLSDSGFYLCAWAADSNQPQHFGDGTRLSIL.

This chain uses TRBV4-3 with TRBJ2-6; 13 positions agree with TRBD2. Per germline, CDR1 LGHNA and CDR2 YSLEER. CDR3 size: 22 residues. V gave up 4 bases and J gave up 0 bases; unmatched junction bases: 15. The CDR3 nucleotides read TGCGCCAGCAGCCGGGGGAAGGGACTAGCGGGATTAGGTGGCTCTGGGGCCAACGTCCTGACTTTC. Translation gives CASSRGKGLAGLGGSGANVLTF.

The chain combines TRBV27 with TRBJ2-7; the D gene is possibly TRBD2 (6 bases). This CDR3 is 13 amino acids long. CDR1 MNHEY and CDR2 SMNVEV come from the germline V gene (reference sequence). The germline V and J ends were trimmed by 8 bases and 4 bases, with 15 bases remaining between them. For the CDR3, the DNA is TGTGCCAGCGGAAGGAGGGCGGGGTACGAGCAGTACTTC. This codes for CASGRRAGYEQYF.

The V call is TRBV29-1, the J call TRBJ1-1; the D is unclear. The CDR3 sequence is 12 residues long. Germline CDR1 and CDR2: SQVTM and ANQGSEA. V lost 2 bases to trimming and J lost 0 bases, with 4 bases between them. The chain's CDR3 is CSVEYLNTEAFF. The CDR3 region has the DNA TGCAGCGTTGAATACTTGAACACTGAAGCTTTCTTT.

V gene TRBV7-9 combines with J gene TRBJ2-7; 8 nucleotides align to TRBD2. The CDR3 runs 15 residues. V gave up 1 base and J gave up 1 base; unmatched junction bases: 3. From germline, CDR1 is SEHNR and CDR2 FQNEAQ (reference sequence). The CDR3 DNA sequence: TGTGCCAGCAGCTTAGACCTAGCGGGTTCCTACGAGCAGTACTTC. This codes for CASSLDLAGSYEQYF.

The chain has TRBV6-1 and TRBJ2-1, with a tentative D call TRBD1 (6 bases). Germline V CDR1 and CDR2: MNHNS, SASEGT. V was clipped by 2 bases and J by 7 bases, with 15 bases between them. The CDR3 totals 15 residues. CDR3 coding DNA: TGTGCCAGCAGTGAACTAACAGGGTGGCGGAATGAGCAGTTCTTC. This translates into CASSELTGWRNEQFF.

This clone has a single count. The rearrangement joins TRBV4-3 to TRBJ1-6; TRBD1 aligns across 9 bases. The CDR3 runs to 16 residues. V gave up 0 bases and J gave up 7 bases; unmatched junction bases: 4. CDR1 LGHNA and CDR2 YSLEER come from the germline V gene. CDR3: CASSQDLGQGNSPLHF. CDR3 bases: TGCGCCAGCAGCCAAGATCTAGGACAGGGGAATTCACCCCTCCACTTT.

The chain employs TRBV28 and TRBJ2-4, with D possibly TRBD1 on 6 matching bases. The CDR3 runs 13 residues. Deletions cut 6 bases from V and 7 bases from J, with 13 bases between. In germline, CDR1 is MDHEN, CDR2 SYDVKM. The CDR3 is CASRTQGRNIQYF. CDR3 DNA: TGTGCCAGCAGGACTCAGGGGCGGAACATTCAGTACTTC.